These 25 T cell receptor beta chains share one sample of origin, sequenced in a study of T cells after posttransplantation cyclophosphamide. Treatment was busulfan-fludarabine conditioning, a marrow graft, and cyclophosphamide on days +3 and +4. Assay: immunoSEQ multiplex PCR; the TCRdb copy retains only in-frame clones and omits some. The table lists 15,000 or so clones, about three quarters of them singletons. This specimen consisted of CD8+ T cells sorted from PBMCs, obtained roughly 250 weeks after a stem cell transplant with posttransplant cyclophosphamide. These receptors all come from a female patient in her forties who received an allogeneic stem cell transplant from a related donor, was CMV-positive, and had no GVHD. Part of the T cell pool may stem from the graft donor.

This clone was counted a few times. J is TRBJ2-1 and V is TRBV2; D ambiguous. The V end lost 7 bases, the J end lost 4 bases, and 23 bases lay between the germline ends. This CDR3 has 17 residues. Germline values: CDR1 SNHLY, CDR2 FYNNEI. The CDR3 is CASKTPQQTRRYNEQFF. As DNA, the CDR3 is TGTGCCAGCAAGACCCCCCAACAGACCCGGCGATACAATGAGCAGTTCTTC.

The gene calls are TRBV5-4 and TRBJ2-7; no firm D call. V was clipped by 7 bases and J by 0 bases, with 5 bases between them. Germline V gene sequence: CDR1 SGHNT, CDR2 YYREEE (reference sequence). The CDR3 totals 11 residues. This CDR3 reads CASSSSYEQYF. The CDR3 DNA reads TGTGCCAGCTCGAGCTCCTACGAGCAGTACTTC.

This chain connects TRBV6-6 to TRBJ1-6; D is ambiguous. The CDR3 runs 16 residues. Per germline, CDR1 MNHNY and CDR2 SVGAGI (reference sequence). The ends were cut back, 0 bases at V and 0 bases at J, with 6 bases in the middle. The CDR3: CASSYSGGSYNSPLHF. CDR3 in DNA: TGTGCCAGCAGTTACTCTGGCGGCTCCTATAATTCACCCCTCCACTTT.

Note on this clone: Compared with germline, one end of the junction differs, possibly owing to a read error. The chain combines TRBV5-1 with TRBJ1-2; D not resolved. CDR3 length: 13 residues. Germline CDR1 SGHRS, CDR2 YFSETQ. In DNA form, the CDR3 reads TGTGCCAGCAGCCAGCAGGACTACTATGGCTACACCTTC. The encoded protein is CASSQQDYYGYTF.

The chain uses TRBV4-1 and TRBJ2-1, with 10 bases identical to TRBD1. CDR3 length: 14 residues. V gave up 5 bases and J gave up 8 bases; unmatched junction bases: 6. Germline V gene lookup returns CDR1 MGHRA and CDR2 YSYEKL. The CDR3: CASSEGQGVYEQFF. CDR3 coding DNA: TGCGCCAGCAGCGAAGGACAGGGGGTCTATGAGCAGTTCTTC.

The rearrangement links TRBV18 to TRBJ1-1; TRBD1 is a possible D gene (5 bases). Germline V gene sequence: CDR1 KGHSH, CDR2 LQKENI. Deletions cut 3 bases from V and 3 bases from J, with 14 bases between. CDR3 length equals 15 residues. The CDR3 loop reads CASSPWGDRDTEAFF. The CDR3 nucleotides read TGTGCCAGCTCACCGTGGGGGGATAGGGACACTGAAGCTTTCTTT. The variable domain in full, with the rest retrieved from reference TRBV18 and TRBJ1-1, is NAGVMQNPRHLVRRRGQEARLRCSPMKGHSHVYWYRQLPEEGLKFMVYLQKENIIDESGMPKERFSAEFPKEGPSILRIQQVVRGDSAAYFCASSPWGDRDTEAFFGQGTRLTVV.

This clone was recorded a few times. CDR3 loop: CASSETGGRGIGYGYTF. As DNA, the CDR3 is TGTGCCAGTAGTGAAACAGGGGGGCGCGGAATTGGGTATGGCTACACCTTC. The chain uses TRBV19 and TRBJ1-2, with 8 bases identical to TRBD1. This CDR3 spans 17 amino acids. Trimming cost V 5 bases and J 5 bases; bases outside gene matches: 16. The germline gives CDR1 LNHDA, CDR2 SQIVND (reference sequence).

The J gene is TRBJ1-2, the V gene TRBV28; 8 nucleotides line up with TRBD1. The germline CDR1 and CDR2 sequences are MDHEN and SYDVKM. The CDR3 is 18 residues long. Germline trimming cut 2 bases from V and 7 bases from J; bases unmatched to any gene: 18. CDR3 in amino acids: CASSLNPGQGPAGAGYTF. CDR3 DNA: TGTGCCAGCAGTTTAAACCCCGGACAGGGCCCTGCAGGAGCTGGCTACACCTTC.

The chain has TRBV5-4 and TRBJ1-6; weak D call: TRBD1 (6 bases). The CDR3 contains 17 residues. Germline V gene data show CDR1 as SGHNT and CDR2 as YYREEE (reference sequence). Trimming took off 2 bases at V and 6 bases at J, with 18 bases between the two ends. The CDR3 nucleotides are TGTGCCAGCAGCTTTCAGGGGACCCTCCTTGGTAATTCACCCCTCCACTTT. Translating it yields CASSFQGTLLGNSPLHF.

The CDR3 loop is CASSLGGPPSSYEQYF. In DNA, the CDR3 is TGTGCCAGCAGTTTGGGAGGGCCGCCCTCCTCCTACGAGCAGTACTTC. V is TRBV27 and J is TRBJ2-7; 7 bases map to TRBD2. This CDR3 has 16 amino acids. The germline V gene encodes CDR1 MNHEY and CDR2 SMNVEV (reference sequence). With V trimmed by 3 bases and J by 0 bases, 8 bases remained unmatched.

The CDR3 region is CASSYRTGIFFYGYTF. The CDR3 region has the DNA TGTGCCAGCAGTTACCGGACAGGGATCTTTTTCTATGGCTACACCTTC. The chain couples TRBV6-5 to TRBJ1-2, with 8 bases aligning to TRBD1. V trimming: 2 bases; J trimming: 4 bases; junction bases outside the gene matches: 9. CDR1 is MNHEY and CDR2 is SVGAGI in the germline V gene. The CDR3 length is 16 residues.

This chain uses TRBV27 with TRBJ2-7; weak D call: TRBD2 (6 bases). V shed 5 bases and J shed 2 bases, with 16 bases lying between them. Per germline, CDR1 MNHEY and CDR2 SMNVEV (reference sequence). The CDR3 loop spans 15 amino acids. As DNA, the CDR3 is TGTGCCAGCAGTCCCACCGGGACGGGGGCCTACGAGCAGTACTTC. Translated, it gives CASSPTGTGAYEQYF.

V and J are TRBV6-5 and TRBJ2-5; TRBD2 matches 8 bases. This CDR3 has 14 residues. V dropped 6 bases and J dropped 3; count of bases not matched to a gene: 6. CDR1 and CDR2 from the germline V gene are MNHEY and SVGAGI. CDR3 bases: TGTGCCAGCAGAACCGGGACTAGGGAAGAGACCCAGTACTTC. Its protein is CASRTGTREETQYF.

The V and J genes are TRBV13 and TRBJ1-1; D not resolved. V was trimmed by 2 bases and J by 8 bases, leaving 9 bases between them. The CDR3 consists of 12 residues. CDR1 and CDR2 (germline): PRHDT, FYEKMQ (reference sequence). For the CDR3, the DNA is TGTGCCAGCAGCTTATTTCTGACAGAAGCTTTCTTT. Its protein is CASSLFLTEAFF.

V usage is TRBV5-6 and J usage is TRBJ2-7, with D hard to call. The V gene lost 0 bases and the J gene lost 0 bases, with 16 bases spanning the gap. This CDR3 is 17 amino acids long. The germline V gene has CDR1 SGHDT and CDR2 YYEEEE. The CDR3, as DNA: TGTGCCAGCAGCTTGGAATTTATCGGTTCTCTCTCCTACGAGCAGTACTTC. This translates into CASSLEFIGSLSYEQYF.

Only a few counts were recorded for this clone. This chain uses TRBV19 with TRBJ2-7; D is possibly TRBD1 (6 bases). The V and J ends lost 5 bases and 6 bases respectively, with 14 bases between them. In germline, CDR1 is LNHDA, CDR2 SQIVND (reference sequence). This CDR3 region has 13 residues. The CDR3 sequence is CASSHPTGTEQYF. DNA of the CDR3: TGTGCCAGTAGTCACCCCACAGGGACCGAGCAGTACTTC.

This clone was seen a single time. The chain combines TRBV2 with TRBJ2-7; D may be TRBD1 (6 bases). The CDR3 extends over 13 amino acids. The germline gives CDR1 SNHLY, CDR2 FYNNEI. Trimming left V 7 bases short and J 6 bases short, with 16 bases between. CDR3: CASKEGAGVEQYF. The DNA for the CDR3 is TGTGCCAGCAAAGAAGGGGCAGGGGTCGAGCAGTACTTC.

V is TRBV6-5 and J is TRBJ2-3, with 8 nucleotides matching TRBD2. The CDR3 is made up of 15 amino acids. The trim removed 2 bases at V and 4 bases at J, leaving 5 bases unmatched. The germline CDR1 and CDR2 sequences are MNHEY and SVGAGI. The CDR3 sequence is CASSYGTRRADTQYF. For the CDR3, the DNA is TGTGCCAGCAGTTACGGGACTAGGCGGGCAGATACGCAGTATTTT.

CDR3 amino acids: CASSGRQGAFGNTIYF. CDR3 DNA sequence: TGTGCCAGCAGCGGGAGACAGGGGGCTTTTGGAAACACCATATATTTT. The V call is TRBV9, the J call TRBJ1-3, with TRBD1 matching 10 bases. Germline V lookup: CDR1 SGDLS, CDR2 YYNGEE. Trimming cost V 3 bases and J 3 bases; bases outside gene matches: 6. The CDR3 has 16 residues. Full variable domain (outside the CDR3, taken from reference TRBV9 and TRBJ1-3): DSGVTQTPKHLITATGQRVTLRCSPRSGDLSVYWYQQSLDQGLQFLIQYYNGEERAKGNILERFSAQQFPDLHSELNLSSLELGDSALYFCASSGRQGAFGNTIYFGEGSWLTVV.

Only one count was recorded for this clone. The chain links TRBV27 to TRBJ2-2, with 7 bases identical to TRBD2. J lost 7 bases, V lost 7 bases, and 18 bases had no gene match. The CDR3 is 17 residues long. Germline lookup yields CDR1 MNHEY and CDR2 SMNVEV (reference sequence). CDR3 loop: CASTLYWEGGFGGELFF. The CDR3 nucleotides are TGTGCCAGCACCCTCTATTGGGAGGGAGGGTTTGGCGGGGAGCTGTTTTTT.

V and J are TRBV5-1 and TRBJ2-3, with TRBD1 matching 7 bases. This CDR3 is 17 amino acids long. The junction had 13 bases not matched to a gene; V was cut back by 0 bases and J by 6 bases. Germline V gene lookup returns CDR1 SGHRS and CDR2 YFSETQ. Here the CDR3 DNA reads TGCGCCAGCAGCTTGGACAAGGACAGGAATCCCTCCGATACGCAGTATTTT. Translating gives CASSLDKDRNPSDTQYF.

The chain links TRBV27 to TRBJ1-4, with a weak D call TRBD1 (6 bases). CDR3 length equals 17 residues. Between the trimmed V and J ends, which lost 5 bases and 0 bases, there was a span of 16 bases. Germline V gene data show CDR1 as MNHEY and CDR2 as SMNVEV (reference sequence). This CDR3 is CASSPSDRSATNEKLFF. The CDR3 coding sequence is TGTGCCAGCAGTCCCTCGGACAGATCCGCAACTAATGAAAAACTGTTTTTT.

Written as DNA, the CDR3 is TGCAGCGTTGAATCCGACGGGGGGGCCGATGAGCAGTTCTTC. Protein sequence: CSVESDGGADEQFF. The rearrangement links TRBV29-1 to TRBJ2-1, with 8 nucleotides matching TRBD2. CDR1 and CDR2 from the germline V gene are SQVTM and ANQGSEA. After removal of 2 bases from V and 8 bases from J, the junction contained 8 bases not matched to a gene. This CDR3 comprises 14 residues.

In its sample, this clone was seen once. The rearrangement joins TRBV2 to TRBJ2-5, with no clear D. The CDR3 sequence is 16 residues long. Germline-derived CDR1 and CDR2 are SNHLY and FYNNEI. The V and J ends lost 2 bases and 0 bases respectively, with 13 bases between them. The chain's CDR3 is CASSEPVEQYQETQYF. For the CDR3, the DNA is TGTGCCAGCAGTGAACCGGTGGAGCAGTACCAAGAGACCCAGTACTTC.

The chain has TRBV11-1 and TRBJ2-7, with a tentative D call TRBD1 (5 bases). V was pared by 2 bases and J by 5 bases, with 13 bases between. From germline, CDR1 is SGHAT and CDR2 FQDESV (reference sequence). This CDR3 has 14 residues. The CDR3 coding sequence is TGTGCCAGCAGCTTAATAGGGGTGGTCGACGAGCAGTACTTC. This sequence encodes CASSLIGVVDEQYF.